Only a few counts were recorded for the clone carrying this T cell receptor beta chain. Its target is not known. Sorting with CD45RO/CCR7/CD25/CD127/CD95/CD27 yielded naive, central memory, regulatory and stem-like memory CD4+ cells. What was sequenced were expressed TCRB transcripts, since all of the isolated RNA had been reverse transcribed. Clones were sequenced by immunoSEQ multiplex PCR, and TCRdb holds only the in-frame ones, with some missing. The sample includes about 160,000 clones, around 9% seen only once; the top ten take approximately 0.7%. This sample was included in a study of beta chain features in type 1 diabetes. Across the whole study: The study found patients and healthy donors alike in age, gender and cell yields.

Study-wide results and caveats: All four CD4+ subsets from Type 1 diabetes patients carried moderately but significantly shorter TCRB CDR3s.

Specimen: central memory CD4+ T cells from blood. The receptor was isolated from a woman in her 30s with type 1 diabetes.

The DNA of the CDR3 is TGTGCCAGCAGCCAAGCGGACACAGATACGCAGTATTTT. Translation: CASSQADTDTQYF. The chain links TRBV9 to TRBJ2-3, with TRBD2 as a possible D gene (5 bases). The germline V and J ends were trimmed by 4 bases and 2 bases, with 8 bases remaining between them. Germline lookup yields CDR1 SGDLS and CDR2 YYNGEE. This CDR3 spans 13 amino acids.